The 27 T cell receptor beta chains presented below share a single source sample, sequenced in a study of blood T cell repertoires in COVID-19. TCRdb's copy holds only in-frame clones and misses some; the assay was immunoSEQ multiplex PCR. The table includes 150,000 to 200,000 clones, over 75% detected once. The source material was PBMCs or T cells enriched from blood (not recorded which). The receptors derive from a woman between 18 and 30 years old who had recovered from COVID-19.

Only one count was recorded for this clone. The chain has TRBV11-2 and TRBJ2-7; D is undetermined. Trimming pared 5 bases from V and 4 bases from J, leaving 6 bases between. The CDR3 has 11 residues. Germline assignment: CDR1 SGHAT and CDR2 FQNNGV. The CDR3 is CASSPRYEQYF. CDR3 nucleotides: TGTGCCAGCAGCCCCAGGTACGAGCAGTACTTC.

V is TRBV18 and J is TRBJ2-3; D not resolved. Germline CDR1 reads KGHSH; CDR2 reads LQKENI. V dropped 1 base and J dropped 4 bases, with 9 bases sitting between them. This CDR3 has 14 residues. The CDR3 loop reads CASSPRSRADTQYF. As DNA, the CDR3 is TGTGCCAGCTCACCACGATCTAGAGCAGATACGCAGTATTTT.

V and J are TRBV30 and TRBJ2-5; no definite D call. V lost 0 bases and J 1 base, leaving 6 bases between the germline ends. Germline V gene lookup returns CDR1 GTSNPN and CDR2 SVGIG (reference sequence). This CDR3 is 13 amino acids long. CDR3 in DNA: TGTGCCTGGAGTGTAAACTTCCAAGAGACCCAGTACTTC. The encoded protein is CAWSVNFQETQYF.

This chain links TRBV6-1 with TRBJ2-5; D is possibly TRBD1 (5 bases). The ends were cut back, 8 bases at V and 0 bases at J, with 10 bases in the middle. Germline V gives CDR1 MNHNS, CDR2 SASEGT. The CDR3 sequence is 13 residues long. The CDR3 DNA is TGTGCCAGCCACCGGACAAACCAAGAGACCCAGTACTTC. Encoded protein: CASHRTNQETQYF.

Regarding this clone: At one end the junction does not follow the germline gene, possibly because of a read error. The chain is built from TRBV6-2 or TRBV6-3 and TRBJ2-3; 8 nucleotides agree with TRBD2. CDR1 and CDR2 from the germline V gene are MNHEY and SVGEGT. The CDR3 extends over 20 amino acids. CDR3 nucleotide sequence: TGTGCTAGCAGTTCGCCAGACCCCGGGACTAGAAAGCAATTCACAGATACGCAGTATTTT. Residues: CASSSPDPGTRKQFTDTQYF.

This clone appeared a few times. V and J are TRBV24-1 and TRBJ1-2, with a possible D match to TRBD1 (5 bases). With 3 bases removed from V and 4 bases from J, the gap between germline ends came to 11 bases. This CDR3 region has 14 residues. The V gene's germline CDR1 is KGHDR and CDR2 SFDVKD. The CDR3 region is CATSDTIQGYGYTF. The CDR3, as DNA: TGTGCCACCAGTGATACGATTCAGGGCTATGGCTACACCTTC.

The genes are TRBV6-5 and TRBJ1-4; possibly TRBD1 for D (5 bases). With 6 bases removed from V and 3 bases from J, the gap between germline ends came to 14 bases. The CDR3 length is 15 residues. Germline CDR1 and CDR2: MNHEY and SVGAGI. CDR3 coding DNA: TGTGCCAGCAGGCCTGCGGGGGGAGCTAATGAAAAACTGTTTTTT. Its translation: CASRPAGGANEKLFF.

The rearrangement links TRBV4-2 to TRBJ2-2, with 12 bases aligning to TRBD2. Per germline, CDR1 LGHNA and CDR2 YNFKEQ. The junction had 7 bases not matched to a gene; V was cut back by 4 bases and J by 4 bases. The CDR3 has 17 amino acids. The CDR3 reads CASSPRTSGEITGELFF. The CDR3 region has the DNA TGTGCCAGCAGCCCCCGGACTAGCGGGGAGATCACCGGGGAGCTGTTTTTT.

CDR3 DNA: TGTGCCAGCAGTGAAGGACTAGCGGGGTCCTACGAGCAGTACTTC. Its protein is CASSEGLAGSYEQYF. V usage is TRBV6-1 and J usage is TRBJ2-7; 11 positions match TRBD2. Germline V lookup: CDR1 MNHNS, CDR2 SASEGT. There are 15 residues in the CDR3. V trimming: 1 base; J trimming: 1 base; junction bases outside the gene matches: 0.

This sequence joins TRBV20-1 and TRBJ1-1, with 7 bases aligning to TRBD1. The CDR3 extends over 11 amino acids. Looked up from germline, CDR1 is DFQATT and CDR2 is SNEGSKA (reference sequence). The CDR3 loop reads CRSQGGEKAFF. Written as DNA, the CDR3 is TGCAGAAGTCAGGGGGGAGAAAAAGCTTTCTTT.

This clone came up once. This rearrangement joins TRBV19 to TRBJ1-2, with TRBD1 matching over 8 bases. The germline CDR1 and CDR2 sequences are LNHDA and SQIVND (reference sequence). The V and J ends lost 4 bases and 8 bases, in that order; junction bases with no gene match: 6. The CDR3 has 13 residues. In DNA, the CDR3 is TGTGCCAGTAGTACGGACAGGGATGACGGCTACACCTTC. Translated: CASSTDRDDGYTF.

The chain links TRBV7-2 to TRBJ2-7, with D possibly matching TRBD2 (6 bases). CDR3 length: 13 residues. Germline CDR1 reads SGHTA; CDR2 reads FQGNSA. V gave up 4 bases and J gave up 6 bases, with 13 bases separating them. This CDR3 reads CASSSRLGAEQYF. Written as DNA, the CDR3 is TGTGCCAGCAGCTCGAGACTAGGGGCCGAGCAGTACTTC.

CDR3 bases: TGTGCCAGTAGTATTCGAGGGTCTGGGGCCAACGTCCTGACTTTC. Its protein is CASSIRGSGANVLTF. The chain employs TRBV19 and TRBJ2-6; possibly TRBD2 for D (5 bases). This CDR3 is built from 15 residues. Germline CDR1 is LNHDA and CDR2 is SQIVND (reference sequence). Trimming cost V 3 bases and J 1 base, with 7 bases left between them.

The V call is TRBV28, the J call TRBJ2-4; 7 positions match TRBD1. J gave up 0 bases and V 6 bases, and 8 bases lay outside the gene matches. The germline V gene encodes CDR1 MDHEN and CDR2 SYDVKM. The CDR3 consists of 16 residues. Written as DNA, the CDR3 is TGTGCCAGCAGGCCCGGGACAGACCTAGCCAAAAACATTCAGTACTTC. This codes for CASRPGTDLAKNIQYF.

This chain joins TRBV25-1 and TRBJ1-6; D remains unclear. The CDR3 is made up of 12 amino acids. The ends were cut back, 8 bases at V and 2 bases at J, with 4 bases in the middle. Germline CDR1 and CDR2: MGHDK and SYGVNS. DNA for the CDR3: TGTGCCAGCGGCCCCTATAATTCACCCCTCCACTTT. Translation: CASGPYNSPLHF.

Only one count was recorded for this clone. This chain joins TRBV13 and TRBJ2-7; D is ambiguous. Between the trimmed V and J ends, which lost 3 bases and 5 bases, there was a span of 17 bases. The V gene's germline CDR1 is PRHDT and CDR2 FYEKMQ (reference sequence). This CDR3 spans 15 amino acids. The CDR3 loop reads CASSFSQEPLDEQYF. DNA of the CDR3: TGTGCCAGCAGCTTCAGTCAGGAACCACTCGACGAGCAGTACTTC.

The CDR3 DNA reads as TGTGCCAGCAGTTTGACAGGGGGAGGTAACACCGGGGAGCTGTTTTTT. Amino acids: CASSLTGGGNTGELFF. This sequence joins TRBV6-4 and TRBJ2-2; TRBD1 agrees at 9 bases. Germline trimming cut 5 bases from V and 2 bases from J; bases unmatched to any gene: 6. Germline CDR1 MRHNA, CDR2 SNTAGT. CDR3 size: 16 residues.

The V call is TRBV3-1 (or the pseudogene TRBV3-2), the J call TRBJ2-7; D is possibly TRBD1 (5 bases). This CDR3 region has 13 residues. The V gene lost 0 bases and the J gene lost 3 bases, with 6 bases spanning the gap. Germline loops: CDR1 LGHDT, CDR2 YNNKEL (reference sequence). DNA for the CDR3: TGTGCCAGCAGCCAAGACGGACACTACGAGCAGTACTTC. It encodes CASSQDGHYEQYF.

This chain uses TRBV28 with TRBJ1-4; D uncertain. Germline V lookup: CDR1 MDHEN, CDR2 SYDVKM. CDR3 length equals 13 residues. CDR3 in amino acids: CAGRGPTNEKLFF. The CDR3 DNA reads TGTGCGGGCCGTGGCCCAACTAATGAAAAACTGTTTTTT.

About this clone itself: Distinct nucleotide sequences in the sample also encode this CDR3. The CDR3 sequence: CASSLNTEAFF. The CDR3, as DNA: TGCGCCAGCAGCCTAAACACTGAAGCTTTCTTT. The chain links TRBV5-1 to TRBJ1-1; D gene uncertain. The CDR3 spans 11 residues. The germline CDR1 and CDR2 sequences are SGHRS and YFSETQ. With 4 bases removed from V and 2 bases from J, the gap between germline ends came to 3 bases.

This CDR3 is CASRDKQGLHTEAFF. The DNA of the CDR3 is TGCGCCAGCAGGGACAAACAGGGGTTGCACACTGAAGCTTTCTTT. The rearrangement uses TRBV4-3 and TRBJ1-1; TRBD1 agrees at 7 bases. Germline V CDR1 and CDR2: LGHNA, YSLEER. The V and J ends lost 6 bases and 3 bases, in that order; junction bases with no gene match: 10. The CDR3 has 15 residues.

CDR3 sequence reads: CASSPRGRGDTGELFF. The CDR3 nucleotides read TGTGCCAGCAGTCCCCGGGGCAGGGGGGACACCGGGGAGCTGTTTTTT. The chain couples TRBV28 to TRBJ2-2; D perhaps matches TRBD1 (7 bases). V lost 5 bases and J lost 3, with 16 bases in between. CDR3 size: 16 residues. Germline lookup yields CDR1 MDHEN and CDR2 SYDVKM.

The V gene is TRBV14, the J gene TRBJ1-3; a possible D gene is TRBD1 (5 bases). The germline V and J ends were trimmed by 1 base and 4 bases, with 14 bases remaining between them. Germline CDR1 is SGHDN and CDR2 is FVKESK. The CDR3 has 16 residues. The CDR3 region is CASSQVSWRGGNTIYF. CDR3 sequence (DNA): TGTGCCAGCAGCCAAGTGTCGTGGAGGGGAGGAAACACCATATATTTT.

This clone appeared a single time. The chain uses TRBV6-5 and TRBJ2-7; a possible D gene is TRBD2 (6 bases). Deletions cut 6 bases from V and 6 bases from J, with 15 bases between. Germline V lookup: CDR1 MNHEY, CDR2 SVGAGI. This CDR3 comprises 13 residues. The CDR3 loop is CASRRGGVGEQYF. The DNA for the CDR3 is TGTGCCAGCAGACGGGGCGGGGTGGGCGAGCAGTACTTC.

The V call is TRBV5-1, the J call TRBJ2-7; 7 nucleotides match TRBD2. The CDR3 is made up of 14 amino acids. The V gene's germline CDR1 is SGHRS and CDR2 YFSETQ. V was clipped by 1 base and J by 5 bases; unmatched bases: 6. The CDR3 DNA reads TGCGCCAGCAGCTTGTACCGGGAGGAGCACGAGCAGTACTTC. Protein sequence: CASSLYREEHEQYF.

The chain recombines TRBV28 with TRBJ1-6, with 8 bases identical to TRBD1. CDR1 is MDHEN, CDR2 SYDVKM, per germline. Losses at the gene ends were 5 bases for V and 10 bases for J; bases not matched to a gene: 19. This CDR3 contains 18 residues. In DNA form, the CDR3 reads TGTGCCAGCAGTCATCGGACAGGGCTTCGCTTCGGTCTATCACCCCTCCACTTT. Translation gives CASSHRTGLRFGLSPLHF.

The V and J genes are TRBV6-1 and TRBJ2-1; no clear D gene. CDR1 MNHNS and CDR2 SASEGT come from the germline V gene. The length of the CDR3 is 14 residues. V was cut by 2 bases and J by 3 bases, with 8 bases left in between. The CDR3 protein is CASSELGDYNEQFF. Here the CDR3 DNA reads TGTGCCAGCAGTGAACTGGGCGACTACAATGAGCAGTTCTTC.